This TCR beta chain was identified during a study of shared clonotypes between healthy human individuals. Study-level points and caveats: It was the non-shared clonotypes that had lower generation probabilities than clonotypes shared by all four donors.

There are a few counts of this clone. As yet, its antigen is unknown. The CDR3 contains 16 residues. Per germline, CDR1 MNHEY and CDR2 SVGAGI. Trimming removed 0 bases at V and 2 bases at J, with 11 bases between. Every immunoSEQ plate was one replicate of a subset's evenly spread DNA. TCRdb keeps only in-frame clones here, not all; method: immunoSEQ multiplex PCR. Altogether about 320,000 clones are present, 80% to 90% being singletons, with the ten largest covering around 15%. CD8 memory was a combination of CD45RO+ cells and CCR7-negative CD45RA+ TemRA cells. Material for sequencing was memory CD8+ T cells sorted from blood. As for subset: CD45RO+ cells pooled with CCR7-negative TemRA cells. The chain joins TRBV6-5 to TRBJ2-1; weak D call: TRBD2 (5 bases). This TCR was recovered from a man younger than 35 in good health. CDR3 DNA sequence: TGTGCCAGCAGTTACTCGGAGCTAGCCCCCTACAATGAGCAGTTCTTC. It encodes CASSYSELAPYNEQFF.